The T cell receptor (beta chain) described here comes from a study of regulatory T cells in long-lasting Graves disease. In germline, CDR1 is SGHRS, CDR2 YFSETQ. The CDR3 consists of 15 residues. V lost 4 bases, J lost 5 bases, and 7 bases stayed unmatched. Time point: persistent/refractory GD, antithyroid drugs over 5 years with positive TRAb. The TCR library was made from RNA that had been extracted from PBMCs in TRIzol. Relying on iRepertoire HTBI primers and Arm-PCR of CDR3 regions, the team built TCR beta libraries. TCRdb reprocessed the multiplex PCR reads with MiXCR, giving one entry per CDR3 protein. The data contain nearly 350,000 distinct CDR3 sequences, about 19% of them singletons.

The chain is built from TRBV5-1 and TRBJ1-1; TRBD1 matches 11 bases. The specimen was peripheral blood mononuclear cells (PBMCs), collected when the disease was refractory, from a patient treated with antithyroid drugs. The receptor was isolated from a female donor with Graves disease. CDR3 region: CASSPTGQGETEAFF. In nucleotides, the CDR3 is TGCGCCAGCAGCCCGACGGGACAGGGGGAGACTGAAGCTTTCTTT.